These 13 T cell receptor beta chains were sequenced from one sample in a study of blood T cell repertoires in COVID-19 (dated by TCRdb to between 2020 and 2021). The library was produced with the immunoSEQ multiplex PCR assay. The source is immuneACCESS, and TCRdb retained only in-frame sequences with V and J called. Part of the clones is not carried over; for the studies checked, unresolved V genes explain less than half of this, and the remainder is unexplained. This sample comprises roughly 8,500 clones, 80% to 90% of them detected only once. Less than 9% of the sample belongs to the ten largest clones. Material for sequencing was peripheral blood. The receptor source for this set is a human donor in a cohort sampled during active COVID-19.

The CDR3 DNA is TGCGCCAGCAGCCAAAGGGACAGCCCGGGGGAGACCCAGTACTTC. This codes for CASSQRDSPGETQYF. The chain employs TRBV4-1 and TRBJ2-5, with TRBD1 identical over 7 bases. J lost 5 bases, V lost 2 bases, and 8 bases had no gene match. Germline lookup yields CDR1 MGHRA and CDR2 YSYEKL. The CDR3 is 15 amino acids.

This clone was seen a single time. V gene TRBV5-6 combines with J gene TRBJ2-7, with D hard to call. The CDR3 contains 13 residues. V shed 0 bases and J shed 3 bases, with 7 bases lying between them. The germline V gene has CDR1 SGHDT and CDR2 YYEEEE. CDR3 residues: CASSLDADYEQYF. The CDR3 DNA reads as TGTGCCAGCAGCTTGGACGCGGACTACGAGCAGTACTTC.

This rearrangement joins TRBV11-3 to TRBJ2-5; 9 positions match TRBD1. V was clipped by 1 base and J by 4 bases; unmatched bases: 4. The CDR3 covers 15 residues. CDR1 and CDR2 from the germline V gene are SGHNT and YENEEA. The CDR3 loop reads CASSLGTGAGETQYF. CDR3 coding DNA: TGTGCCAGCAGCTTAGGGACAGGGGCAGGAGAGACCCAGTACTTC.

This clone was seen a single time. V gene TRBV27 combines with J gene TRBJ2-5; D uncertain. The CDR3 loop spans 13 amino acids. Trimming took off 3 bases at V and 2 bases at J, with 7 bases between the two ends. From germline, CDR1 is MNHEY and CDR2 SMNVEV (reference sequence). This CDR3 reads CASSLRRQETQYF. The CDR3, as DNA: TGTGCCAGCAGTTTGAGGCGGCAAGAGACCCAGTACTTC.

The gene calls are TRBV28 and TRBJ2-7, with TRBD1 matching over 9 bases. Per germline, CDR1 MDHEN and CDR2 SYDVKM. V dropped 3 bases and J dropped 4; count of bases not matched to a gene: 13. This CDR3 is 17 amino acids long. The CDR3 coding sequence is TGTGCCAGCAGTTTGGTGATGTCGGACAGGGGTGGGTACGAGCAGTACTTC. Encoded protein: CASSLVMSDRGGYEQYF.

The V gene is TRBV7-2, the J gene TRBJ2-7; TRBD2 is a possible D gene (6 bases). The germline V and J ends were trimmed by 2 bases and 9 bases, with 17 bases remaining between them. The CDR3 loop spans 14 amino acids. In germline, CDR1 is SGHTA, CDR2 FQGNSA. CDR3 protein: CASSLITLAKMQYF. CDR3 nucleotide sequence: TGTGCCAGCAGCTTAATTACCCTAGCGAAGATGCAGTACTTC. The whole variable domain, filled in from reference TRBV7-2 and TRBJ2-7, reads GAGVSQSPSNKVTEKGKDVELRCDPISGHTALYWYRQSLGQGLEFLIYFQGNSAPDKSGLPSDRFSAERTGGSVSTLTIQRTQQEDSAVYLCASSLITLAKMQYFGPGTRLTVT.

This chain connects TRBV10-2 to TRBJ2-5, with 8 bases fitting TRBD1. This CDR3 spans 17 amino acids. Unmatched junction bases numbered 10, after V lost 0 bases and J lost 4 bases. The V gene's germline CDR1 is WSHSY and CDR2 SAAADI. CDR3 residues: CASSESLVAGGRETQYF. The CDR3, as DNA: TGCGCCAGCAGTGAGTCCTTAGTAGCAGGGGGCCGAGAGACCCAGTACTTC.

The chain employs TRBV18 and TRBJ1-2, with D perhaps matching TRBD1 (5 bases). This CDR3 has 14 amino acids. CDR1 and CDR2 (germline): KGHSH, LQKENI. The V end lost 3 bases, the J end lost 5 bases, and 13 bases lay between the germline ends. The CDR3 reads CASSPGTGYYGYTF. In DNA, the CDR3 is TGTGCCAGCTCACCCGGGACTGGGTATTATGGCTACACCTTC.

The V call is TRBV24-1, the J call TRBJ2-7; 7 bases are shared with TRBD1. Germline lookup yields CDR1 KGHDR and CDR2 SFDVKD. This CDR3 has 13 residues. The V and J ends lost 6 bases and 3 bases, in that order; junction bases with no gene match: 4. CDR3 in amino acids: CATSRTGFYEQYF. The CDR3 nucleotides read TGTGCCACCAGTAGGACAGGCTTCTACGAGCAGTACTTC.

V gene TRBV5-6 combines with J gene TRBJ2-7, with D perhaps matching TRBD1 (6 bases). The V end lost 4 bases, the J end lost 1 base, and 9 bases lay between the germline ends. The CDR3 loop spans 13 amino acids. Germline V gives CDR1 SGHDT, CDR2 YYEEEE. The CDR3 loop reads CASSGTGSYEQYF. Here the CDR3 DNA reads TGTGCCAGCAGCGGAACAGGGTCCTACGAGCAGTACTTC.

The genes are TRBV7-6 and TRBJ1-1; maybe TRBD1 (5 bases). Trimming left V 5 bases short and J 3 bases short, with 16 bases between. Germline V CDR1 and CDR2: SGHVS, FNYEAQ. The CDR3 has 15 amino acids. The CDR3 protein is CASSGRDSVYTEAFF. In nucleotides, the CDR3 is TGTGCCAGCAGCGGACGGGACTCCGTTTACACTGAAGCTTTCTTT. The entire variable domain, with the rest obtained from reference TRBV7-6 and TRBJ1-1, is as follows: GAGVSQSPRYKVTKRGQDVALRCDPISGHVSLYWYRQALGQGPEFLTYFNYEAQQDKSGLPNDRFSAERPEGSISTLTIQRTEQRDSAMYRCASSGRDSVYTEAFFGQGTRLTVV.

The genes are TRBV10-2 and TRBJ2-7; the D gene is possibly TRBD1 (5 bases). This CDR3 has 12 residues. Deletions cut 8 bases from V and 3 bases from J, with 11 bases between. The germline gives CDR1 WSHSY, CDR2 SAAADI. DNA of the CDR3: TGCGCCAGCCAGGGATATTTCTACGAGCAGTACTTC. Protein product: CASQGYFYEQYF.

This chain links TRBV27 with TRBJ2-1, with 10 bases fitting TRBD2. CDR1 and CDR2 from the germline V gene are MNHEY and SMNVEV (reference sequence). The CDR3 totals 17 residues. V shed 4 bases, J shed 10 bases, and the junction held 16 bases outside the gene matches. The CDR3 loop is CASSSTQTSGSRAEQFF. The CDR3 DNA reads TGTGCCAGCAGTTCAACGCAGACTAGCGGGTCCAGGGCGGAGCAGTTCTTC.